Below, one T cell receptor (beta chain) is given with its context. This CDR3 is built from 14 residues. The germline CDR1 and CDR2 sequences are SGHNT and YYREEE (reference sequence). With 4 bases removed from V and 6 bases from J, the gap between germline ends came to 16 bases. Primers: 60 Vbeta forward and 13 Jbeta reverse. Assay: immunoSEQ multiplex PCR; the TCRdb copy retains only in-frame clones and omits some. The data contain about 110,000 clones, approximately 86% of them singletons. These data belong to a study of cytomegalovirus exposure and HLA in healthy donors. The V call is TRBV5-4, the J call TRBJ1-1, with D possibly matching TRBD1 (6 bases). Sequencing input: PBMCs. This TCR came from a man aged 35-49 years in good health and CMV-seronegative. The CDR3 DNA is TGTGCCAGCAGCCCATATCACAGGGCGTCTGAAGCTTTCTTT. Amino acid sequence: CASSPYHRASEAFF. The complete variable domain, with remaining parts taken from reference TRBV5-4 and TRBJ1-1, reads ETGVTQSPTHLIKTRGQQVTLRCSSQSGHNTVSWYQQALGQGPQFIFQYYREEENGRGNFPPRFSGLQFPNYSSELNVNALELDDSALYLCASSPYHRASEAFFGQGTRLTVV.